This entry is about one T cell receptor beta chain. What it binds is unknown. These data originate in a study of cytomegalovirus exposure and HLA in healthy donors. Whole-study results and caveats: Sequencing depth roughly uniform across donors was assumed in presence/absence analyses. Sequencing likely produced, as an artifact, a cluster of highly shared sequence variants. Fewer N-insertions (relative to the roughly 700-donor mean) were reportedly seen in an Asian-associated ancestry cluster in a later analysis.

The CDR3 loop spans 13 amino acids. V lost 4 bases to trimming and J lost 0 bases, with 6 bases between them. From germline, CDR1 is SGHDT and CDR2 YYEEEE. Primers: 60 Vbeta forward and 13 Jbeta reverse. The assay was immunoSEQ multiplex PCR, and TCRdb's table has in-frame clones only and misses some. The repertoire includes 150,000 to 200,000 clones, over 60% of them detected once, and approximately 0.99% sits in the top ten. Sequencing used PBMCs. The chain couples TRBV5-6 to TRBJ2-3; D unclear. The TCR sequence derives from a woman aged 40 to 50 in good health and CMV-seronegative. DNA for the CDR3: TGTGCCAGCAGCCTTCCTAGCACAGATACGCAGTATTTT. It specifies CASSLPSTDTQYF.